This T cell receptor beta chain was identified in a study of Graves' ophthalmopathy and Graves' hyperthyroidism. Many counts were recorded for this clonotype. Each diagnosis was determined on the basis of clinical symptoms, serum thyroxine, TRAb, thyroid ultrasound and orbital computed tomography. RNA transcripts were the template, and TCR beta CDR3 regions were amplified from them. The authors performed first-round RT-PCR with HTBI primers and then a second-round multiplex PCR. TCRdb re-called the multiplex PCR reads through MiXCR, storing one row per CDR3 protein. The data hold about 740,000 distinct CDR3 sequences, with around 40% observed a single time. The CDR3 is 13 amino acids. The germline CDR1 and CDR2 sequences are MNHNY and SVGAGI (reference sequence). V was clipped by 5 bases and J by 10 bases; unmatched bases: 8.

Input material: peripheral blood. This clonotype originated in an adult man with Graves' ophthalmopathy. The chain carries TRBV6-6 and TRBJ1-2; 9 nucleotides agree with TRBD1. CDR3 amino acids: CASSLGTGRYYTF. As DNA, the CDR3 is TGTGCCAGCAGTCTCGGGACAGGGAGGTACTACACCTTC.